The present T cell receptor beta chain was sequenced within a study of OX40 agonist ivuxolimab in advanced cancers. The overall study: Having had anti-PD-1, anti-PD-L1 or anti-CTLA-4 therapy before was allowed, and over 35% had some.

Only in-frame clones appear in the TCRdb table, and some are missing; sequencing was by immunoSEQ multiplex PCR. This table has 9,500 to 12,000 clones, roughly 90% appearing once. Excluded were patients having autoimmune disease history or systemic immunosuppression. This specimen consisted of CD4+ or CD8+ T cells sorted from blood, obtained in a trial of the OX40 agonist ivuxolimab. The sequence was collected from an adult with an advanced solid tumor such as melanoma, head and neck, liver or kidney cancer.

The CDR3 nucleotides read TGTGCCAGCAGCTTGTGGGGTGGCACTGAAGCTTTCTTT. This translates into CASSLWGGTEAFF. V is TRBV5-6 and J is TRBJ1-1; D ambiguous. Germline CDR1 reads SGHDT; CDR2 reads YYEEEE. Trimming took 1 base from V and 4 from J, leaving 8 bases between them. This CDR3 has 13 residues.